Listed below are T cell receptor beta chains from one sample, sequenced in a study of blood T cell repertoires in COVID-19. Libraries were prepared by immunoSEQ multiplex PCR; TCRdb keeps only in-frame clonotypes and omits some of them. Among hundreds of thousands of clones listed, roughly 90% were seen once. The sequenced sample consisted of PBMCs or T cells enriched from blood (not recorded which). These receptors came from a woman aged 45-59 years who had recovered from COVID-19. CDR3s include the opening cysteine and the closing phenylalanine or tryptophan. The D gene is left open where the match is weak. Not every row has a clone size; where given, it reads once, few, many or a size class.

V	J	D	size	DNA	CDR3
TRBV11-2	TRBJ2-2	NA	NA	TGTGCCAGCAGCTCACAAAGTGGGAACACCGGGGAGCTGTTTTTT	CASSSQSGNTGELFF
TRBV4-1	TRBJ2-3	TRBD2	NA	TGCGCCAGCAGCGGAGCTAGCGGGATTACAGATACGCAGTATTTT	CASSGASGITDTQYF
TRBV18	TRBJ2-2	NA	NA	TGTGCCAGCTCACCCCTGGTAGCCGCCGGGGAGCTGTTTTTT	CASSPLVAAGELFF
TRBV12-3/TRBV12-4	TRBJ1-1	TRBD1	NA	TGTGCCAGCAGCCCGACAGGGTACACTGAAGCTTTCTTT	CASSPTGYTEAFF
TRBV7-3	TRBJ2-3	TRBD2	NA	TGTGCCAGCAGCTTATACGGGACTAGCACCAGTACGCAGTATTTT	CASSLYGTSTSTQYF
TRBV7-9	TRBJ1-2	TRBD1	NA	TGTGCCAGCAGCTTCCGGGACAGGGAATCCCGCGGCTACACCTTC	CASSFRDRESRGYTF
TRBV2	TRBJ2-7	NA	NA	TGTGCCAGCAGTGAACTGGACTTTTCCTACGAGCAGTACTTC	CASSELDFSYEQYF
TRBV20-1	TRBJ2-4	TRBD1	NA	TGCAGTGCTAGTAACAGGGGGCTAAACATTCAGTACTTC	CSASNRGLNIQYF
TRBV7-8	TRBJ1-5	NA	NA	TGTGCCAGCAGCTTAGATCCTAGTCAGCCCCAGCATTTT	CASSLDPSQPQHF
TRBV7-3	TRBJ1-1	NA	once	TGTGCCAGCAGCCTAACCGGAGGACTTTCTGAAGCTTTCTTT	CASSLTGGLSEAFF
TRBV5-1	TRBJ2-1	TRBD1	NA	TGCGCCAGCAGCTTGGGTGGGACAGGGGGCAATGAGCAGTTCTTC	CASSLGGTGGNEQFF
TRBV6-6	TRBJ2-7	TRBD1	NA	TGTGCCAGCAGTTACCGACAGGGGGCCTACGAGCAGTACTTC	CASSYRQGAYEQYF
TRBV28	TRBJ2-7	TRBD1	NA	TGTGCCAGCAGTTTATGGGACAGGGGGCTATACGAGCAGTACTTC	CASSLWDRGLYEQYF
TRBV4-1	TRBJ1-5	TRBD1	NA	TGCGCCAGCAGCCAAGGACTCACAGGGGGCGGGTTCAGCAATCAGCCCCAGCATTTT	CASSQGLTGGGFSNQPQHF
TRBV11-2	TRBJ2-7	TRBD2	NA	TGTGCCAGCAGCTCCTTAGCGGGATTAAGCTCCTACGAGCAGTACTTC	CASSSLAGLSSYEQYF
TRBV19	TRBJ2-1	TRBD1	NA	TGTGCCAGTAGCCGGGACAGGGGGGCGGGAGTCGATGAGCAGTTCTTC	CASSRDRGAGVDEQFF
TRBV19	TRBJ2-1	NA	NA	TGTGCCAGTAGTATTCGAGGGCCTAATGAGCAGTTCTTC	CASSIRGPNEQFF
TRBV30	TRBJ2-1	NA	few	TGTGCCTCGGGGGAGAGATACAATGAGCAGTTCTTC	CASGERYNEQFF
TRBV28	TRBJ1-3	NA	few	TGTGCCAGCAGTTTAGGCGGGGGGGGTAGAGGAAACACCATATATTTT	CASSLGGGGRGNTIYF